These 32 T cell receptor beta chains were all obtained from the same sample, sequenced in a study of T cell responses to AZD1222 COVID-19 vaccine. Sequenced by immunoSEQ multiplex PCR; TCRdb stores in-frame clones only, minus some. This sample has over 100,000 clones, with 90% to 95% found just once. The material sequenced was peripheral blood, taken on day 0 of AZD1222 vaccination. The receptors shown here come from an adult in good health.

The chain is built from TRBV18 and TRBJ1-4; D remains unclear. This CDR3 has 15 amino acids. Trimming removed 1 base from V and 0 bases from J, with 6 bases in between. CDR1 and CDR2 from the germline V gene are KGHSH and LQKENI. CDR3 in DNA: TGTGCCAGCTCACCACTTGAATCAACTAATGAAAAACTGTTTTTT. Its translation: CASSPLESTNEKLFF.

This clone occurred a few times. The chain has TRBV11-2 and TRBJ2-1; a possible D gene is TRBD2 (6 bases). This CDR3 spans 15 amino acids. Between the trimmed V and J ends, which lost 6 bases and 3 bases, there was a span of 15 bases. The germline CDR1 and CDR2 sequences are SGHAT and FQNNGV. The CDR3 reads CASSSTRGIYNEQFF. The CDR3 DNA reads as TGTGCCAGCAGTTCCACTCGCGGGATCTACAATGAGCAGTTCTTC. The full variable domain, completed using reference TRBV11-2 and TRBJ2-1, is EAGVAQSPRYKIIEKRQSVAFWCNPISGHATLYWYQQILGQGPKLLIQFQNNGVVDDSQLPKDRFSAERLKGVDSTLKIQPAKLEDSAVYLCASSSTRGIYNEQFFGPGTRLTVL.

The gene calls are TRBV3-1 (or the pseudogene TRBV3-2) and TRBJ1-2, with TRBD1 matching 10 bases. The junction had 5 bases not matched to a gene; V was cut back by 2 bases and J by 2 bases. Germline V gene lookup returns CDR1 LGHDT and CDR2 YNNKEL (reference sequence). This CDR3 has 16 amino acids. The CDR3, as DNA: TGTGCCAGCAGCCAAACCGGGACAGGGGTAAACTATGGCTACACCTTC. Translated: CASSQTGTGVNYGYTF.

V usage is TRBV7-3 and J usage is TRBJ1-1, with D unresolved. CDR1 SGHTA and CDR2 FQGTGA come from the germline V gene. The CDR3 has 9 amino acids. V shed 7 bases and J shed 11 bases, with 8 bases lying between them. The CDR3 DNA sequence: TGTGCCAGCAAAAGAGGGGCTTTCTTT. This gives the protein CASKRGAFF. Complete variable domain (other parts from reference TRBV7-3 and TRBJ1-1): GAGVSQTPSNKVTEKGKYVELRCDPISGHTALYWYRQSLGQGPEFLIYFQGTGAADDSGLPNDRFFAVRPEGSVSTLKIQRTERGDSAVYLCASKRGAFFGQGTRLTVV.

V is TRBV7-8 and J is TRBJ1-1; D is ambiguous. This CDR3 is 11 amino acids long. V was clipped by 4 bases and J by 2 bases, with 2 bases between them. Germline V CDR1 and CDR2: SGHVS, FQNEAQ. CDR3 nucleotide sequence: TGTGCCAGCAGCTCCAACACTGAAGCTTTCTTT. Its translation is CASSSNTEAFF.

This sequence joins TRBV21-1 and TRBJ2-4; TRBD1, the table's D call, lacks a check against the DNA. TRBV21-1 represents a pseudogene. The CDR3 consists of 15 residues. The CDR3, as DNA: TGTGCCTCTCTAGGGACAGGTCGCGCCAAAAGCATTCAGTACTTC. Translation gives CASLGTGRAKSIQYF.

The J gene is TRBJ2-1, the V gene TRBV28; 7 nucleotides align to TRBD2. Per germline, CDR1 MDHEN and CDR2 SYDVKM. This CDR3 is built from 18 residues. The trim removed 2 bases at V and 4 bases at J, leaving 14 bases unmatched. CDR3 nucleotide sequence: TGTGCCAGCAGTTTAATTGGGGTAGCGGGCCTCGATTACAATGAGCAGTTCTTC. Amino acids: CASSLIGVAGLDYNEQFF.

The chain links TRBV4-1 to TRBJ1-2; a weak D match, TRBD1 (5 bases). In germline, CDR1 is MGHRA, CDR2 YSYEKL. The CDR3 consists of 15 residues. Between the trimmed V and J ends, which lost 0 bases and 6 bases, there was a span of 14 bases. CDR3: CASSQDSSGRNGYTF. CDR3 nucleotides: TGCGCCAGCAGCCAAGATAGTTCAGGGCGTAATGGCTACACCTTC.

The genes are TRBV15 and TRBJ1-2, with D unclear. Germline V gene lookup returns CDR1 LNHNV and CDR2 YYDKDF (reference sequence). With 3 bases removed from V and 8 bases from J, the gap between germline ends came to 7 bases. This CDR3 spans 11 amino acids. Written as DNA, the CDR3 is TGTGCCACCAGCAGCTCTGGGGGCTACACCTTC. This encodes CATSSSGGYTF.

The chain joins TRBV11-2 to TRBJ2-1; 7 nucleotides line up with TRBD2. CDR1 is SGHAT and CDR2 is FQNNGV in the germline V gene. There are 16 residues in the CDR3. V dropped 5 bases and J dropped 1; count of bases not matched to a gene: 8. CDR3 DNA: TGTGCCAGCAGCGCACAATCGGGGGGTTCCTACAATGAGCAGTTCTTC. Translating it yields CASSAQSGGSYNEQFF.

In DNA form, the CDR3 reads TGTGCCAGCAGCGGAGTCGAATGGGACGTCCGGTCGGAGCAGTTCTTC. Its translation is CASSGVEWDVRSEQFF. The chain is built from TRBV9 and TRBJ2-1, with D perhaps matching TRBD1 or TRBD2 (5 bases each). This CDR3 has 16 residues. The germline CDR1 and CDR2 sequences are SGDLS and YYNGEE. V was trimmed by 3 bases and J by 10 bases, leaving 23 bases between them.

The chain is built from TRBV29-1 and TRBJ1-1; maybe TRBD1 (6 bases). Trimming removed 6 bases from V and 7 bases from J, with 12 bases in between. Germline V gives CDR1 SQVTM, CDR2 ANQGSEA. The CDR3 loop spans 11 amino acids. CDR3 nucleotides: TGCAGCGTGAGGGGGGGATATGAAGCTTTCTTT. Residues: CSVRGGYEAFF. Combining the CDR3 with reference TRBV29-1 and TRBJ1-1 gives the whole variable domain SAVISQKPSRDICQRGTSLTIQCQVDSQVTMMFWYRQQPGQSLTLIATANQGSEATYESGFVIDKFPISRPNLTFSTLTVSNMSPEDSSIYLCSVRGGYEAFFGQGTRLTVV.

The chain couples TRBV7-2 to TRBJ2-7; possibly TRBD2 for D (5 bases). Germline lookup yields CDR1 SGHTA and CDR2 FQGNSA. Trimming pared 5 bases from V and 3 bases from J, leaving 23 bases between. This CDR3 has 17 amino acids. CDR3 nucleotides: TGTGCCAGCAGCCCCTGCGGGCTTTCCTTCGCCGGCTACGAGCAGTACTTC. It specifies CASSPCGLSFAGYEQYF.

The chain couples TRBV30 to TRBJ1-2; D is ambiguous. The CDR3 has 10 residues. Germline CDR1 reads GTSNPN; CDR2 reads SVGIG (reference sequence). V was pared by 6 bases and J by 8 bases, with 10 bases between. The CDR3 nucleotides are TGTGCCTGTAAAGGGAGCGGCTACACCTTC. It codes for CACKGSGYTF.

The chain combines TRBV11-2 with TRBJ1-4; weak D call: TRBD1 (5 bases). This CDR3 is built from 18 residues. V dropped 4 bases and J dropped 2 bases, with 20 bases sitting between them. Germline loops: CDR1 SGHAT, CDR2 FQNNGV. The CDR3 DNA is TGTGCCAGCAGCTCGGGACCCAACCTCAGAGGGACTAATGAAAAACTGTTTTTT. This translates into CASSSGPNLRGTNEKLFF.

The chain couples TRBV28 to TRBJ2-1; 7 bases agree with TRBD1. Germline V lookup: CDR1 MDHEN, CDR2 SYDVKM. Trimming took 11 bases from V and 7 from J; bases not matched to a gene: 11. CDR3 length: 13 residues. Here the CDR3 DNA reads TGTGCCTCAGCGGTACAGGGGTTAAATGAGCAGTTCTTC. Amino acids: CASAVQGLNEQFF.

The rearrangement joins TRBV7-8 to TRBJ1-2; D remains unclear. V lost 1 base and J 2 bases, leaving 20 bases between the germline ends. This CDR3 spans 18 amino acids. Germline V gene lookup returns CDR1 SGHVS and CDR2 FQNEAQ. CDR3 sequence (DNA): TGTGCCAGCAGCTTAGGAGTCGGCAGGCGGGCTCTCAACTATGGCTACACCTTC. This gives the protein CASSLGVGRRALNYGYTF.

The gene calls are TRBV7-2 and TRBJ2-5; a possible D gene is TRBD2 (7 bases). Trimming shortened V by 1 base and J by 4 bases, and 19 bases separated the two germline ends. The germline gives CDR1 SGHTA, CDR2 FQGNSA. The CDR3 is 17 amino acids. This CDR3 reads CASSLDSGAGARETQYF. CDR3 nucleotides: TGTGCCAGCAGCTTAGATTCGGGGGCGGGAGCGAGAGAGACCCAGTACTTC.

The chain uses TRBV28 and TRBJ1-5; tentative D call: TRBD1 (6 bases). V lost 3 bases and J 4 bases, leaving 22 bases between the germline ends. Germline assignment: CDR1 MDHEN and CDR2 SYDVKM. The CDR3 length is 18 residues. CDR3 nucleotides: TGTGCCAGCAGTTTCCCCCCTTTTGGGACACCAGCAAATCAGCCCCAGCATTTT. The encoded protein is CASSFPPFGTPANQPQHF. Supplemented by reference TRBV28 and TRBJ1-5, the full variable domain reads DVKVTQSSRYLVKRTGEKVFLECVQDMDHENMFWYRQDPGLGLRLIYFSYDVKMKEKGDIPEGYSVSREKKERFSLILESASTNQTSMYLCASSFPPFGTPANQPQHFGDGTRLSIL.

The chain couples TRBV7-2 to TRBJ2-7; D might be TRBD1 (5 bases). V lost 4 bases and J lost 0, with 10 bases in between. The CDR3 has 14 amino acids. Germline V lookup: CDR1 SGHTA, CDR2 FQGNSA. CDR3 protein: CASSSTVNSYEQYF. CDR3 nucleotide sequence: TGTGCCAGCAGCTCGACAGTGAACTCCTACGAGCAGTACTTC.

This chain joins TRBV4-3 and TRBJ2-3; D might be TRBD2 (7 bases). CDR3 length: 16 residues. Germline lookup yields CDR1 LGHNA and CDR2 YSLEER. Trimming left V 1 base short and J 5 bases short, with 16 bases between. The CDR3 coding sequence is TGCGCCAGCAGCCAAGCTGAGGGGGGGGCCGTAGATACGCAGTATTTT. This codes for CASSQAEGGAVDTQYF.

The genes are TRBV7-8 and TRBJ1-1; TRBD1 matches 7 bases. This CDR3 has 16 residues. V trimming: 5 bases; J trimming: 1 base; junction bases outside the gene matches: 10. Per germline, CDR1 SGHVS and CDR2 FQNEAQ. The CDR3 DNA sequence: TGTGCCAGCAGCCGCAAGTCGACAGGGCCGAACACTGAAGCTTTCTTT. As protein: CASSRKSTGPNTEAFF.

In the case of this clone: This sample also contains other DNA sequences that code for the same CDR3. V is TRBV6-1 and J is TRBJ1-2; D unclear. CDR1 is MNHNS, CDR2 SASEGT, per germline. The CDR3 runs to 13 residues. Trimming shortened V by 0 bases and J by 2 bases, and 4 bases separated the two germline ends. CDR3 nucleotides: TGTGCCAGCAGTGAAGCAGGGAACTATGGCTACACCTTC. Protein: CASSEAGNYGYTF.

The V and J genes are TRBV15 and TRBJ1-5; 7 bases agree with TRBD1. This CDR3 region has 18 residues. J gave up 2 bases and V 0 bases, and 10 bases lay outside the gene matches. CDR1 and CDR2 from the germline V gene are LNHNV and YYDKDF (reference sequence). The chain's CDR3 is CATSRDSNTGDGNQPQHF. DNA for the CDR3: TGTGCCACCAGCAGAGATTCTAATACAGGGGATGGCAATCAGCCCCAGCATTTT. The variable domain in full, with the rest retrieved from reference TRBV15 and TRBJ1-5, is DAMVIQNPRYQVTQFGKPVTLSCSQTLNHNVMYWYQQKSSQAPKLLFHYYDKDFNNEADTPDNFQSRRPNTSFCFLDIRSPGLGDTAMYLCATSRDSNTGDGNQPQHFGDGTRLSIL.

Details on this clone: Other DNA sequences in the sample encode the same CDR3. The chain recombines TRBV11-3 with TRBJ1-1, with D unclear. In germline, CDR1 is SGHNT, CDR2 YENEEA. There are 13 residues in the CDR3. V dropped 3 bases and J dropped 0 bases, with 5 bases sitting between them. The CDR3 loop reads CASSLKVNTEAFF. The CDR3 bases are TGTGCCAGCAGCTTGAAGGTGAACACTGAAGCTTTCTTT.

The V and J genes are TRBV27 and TRBJ1-5; perhaps TRBD1 as D (6 bases). V lost 10 bases to trimming and J lost 1 base, with 11 bases between them. Looked up from germline, CDR1 is MNHEY and CDR2 is SMNVEV (reference sequence). The CDR3 extends over 13 amino acids. In DNA, the CDR3 is TGTGCCACCTCAGGGGTAAGCAATCAGCCCCAGCATTTT. This encodes CATSGVSNQPQHF.

The chain couples TRBV5-6 to TRBJ1-1; D is ambiguous. This CDR3 has 12 residues. The germline CDR1 and CDR2 sequences are SGHDT and YYEEEE. The V end was cut by 2 bases, the J end by 6 bases, with 8 bases between. The CDR3 nucleotides are TGTGCCAGCAGCTTCGTCGAGGCTGAAGCTTTCTTT. It yields the protein CASSFVEAEAFF.

The V call is TRBV7-8, the J call TRBJ1-2, with D maybe TRBD1 (5 bases). The V end was cut by 5 bases, the J end by 7 bases, with 20 bases between. There are 15 residues in the CDR3. The germline CDR1 and CDR2 sequences are SGHVS and FQNEAQ. CDR3 protein: CASSIPGAQRGGYTF. The DNA of the CDR3 is TGTGCCAGCAGCATACCCGGGGCCCAGCGTGGTGGCTACACCTTC.

The genes are TRBV18 and TRBJ2-7, with TRBD2 matching 14 bases. This CDR3 is built from 17 residues. Germline V lookup: CDR1 KGHSH, CDR2 LQKENI. J gave up 1 base and V 4 bases, and 6 bases lay outside the gene matches. CDR3 sequence (DNA): TGTGCCAGCTCACTAGGGACTAGCGGGGGACCTTCCTACGAGCAGTACTTC. Its translation: CASSLGTSGGPSYEQYF.

The chain recombines TRBV4-2 with TRBJ2-2; possible D gene TRBD1, 5 bases. Germline CDR1 LGHNA, CDR2 YNFKEQ. The CDR3 has 15 residues. Trimming left V 3 bases short and J 4 bases short, with 12 bases between. The CDR3 protein is CASSHVDTITGELFF. The CDR3 DNA sequence: TGTGCCAGCAGCCACGTGGACACCATCACCGGGGAGCTGTTTTTT.

The chain joins TRBV9 to TRBJ2-1, with unresolved D. Deletions cut 2 bases from V and 8 bases from J, with 17 bases between. Germline V gives CDR1 SGDLS, CDR2 YYNGEE. The CDR3 extends over 15 amino acids. CDR3 bases: TGTGCCAGCAGCGTCGTGGGTAGTCAGTCCGATGAGCAGTTCTTC. Protein: CASSVVGSQSDEQFF.

The chain is built from TRBV5-1 and TRBJ1-2; 9 bases fit TRBD1. Losses at the gene ends were 4 bases for V and 7 bases for J; bases not matched to a gene: 5. This CDR3 spans 13 amino acids. The germline CDR1 and CDR2 sequences are SGHRS and YFSETQ. CDR3: CASSRTGEGGYTF. In DNA form, the CDR3 reads TGCGCCAGCAGCCGGACAGGGGAAGGTGGCTACACCTTC.